Below, 10 T cell receptor beta chains from the same sample are listed, as sequenced in a study of cytomegalovirus exposure and HLA in healthy donors. The primer mix had 60 Vbeta and 13 Jbeta primers. TCRdb's copy holds only in-frame clones and misses some; the assay was immunoSEQ multiplex PCR. The sample has about 190,000 clones, 84% seen once. The sequenced sample consisted of PBMCs. The receptors derive from a woman aged 45-65 years in good health and CMV-seropositive.

The genes are TRBV6-1 and TRBJ2-3; D is perhaps TRBD1 (5 bases). There are 15 residues in the CDR3. Trimming removed 6 bases from V and 0 bases from J, with 13 bases in between. Germline V gene lookup returns CDR1 MNHNS and CDR2 SASEGT. The CDR3 DNA is TGTGCCAGCAGGATCAGGGCCGGGAGCACAGATACGCAGTATTTT. Translating gives CASRIRAGSTDTQYF.

This chain links TRBV9 with TRBJ2-1; the match to TRBD2 covers 8 bases. Germline CDR1 SGDLS, CDR2 YYNGEE. J lost 4 bases, V lost 3 bases, and 6 bases had no gene match. This CDR3 has 15 amino acids. CDR3 sequence (DNA): TGTGCCAGCAGCGCCCAGCTAGCGGGTTACAATGAGCAGTTCTTC. Its protein product is CASSAQLAGYNEQFF.

The sample holds a few counts of this clone. The chain joins TRBV6-6 to TRBJ1-1; D gene unclear. The CDR3 has 10 amino acids. Per the germline V gene, CDR1 is MNHNY and CDR2 is SVGAGI (reference sequence). Trimming left V 5 bases short and J 10 bases short, with 8 bases between. The CDR3 nucleotides are TGTGCCAGCAGTGAAGAGATAGCTTTCTTT. Amino acids: CASSEEIAFF.

The chain employs TRBV28 and TRBJ1-2, with 8 positions matching TRBD1. CDR1 and CDR2 from the germline V gene are MDHEN and SYDVKM. V gave up 6 bases and J gave up 8 bases; unmatched junction bases: 8. This CDR3 contains 13 residues. The CDR3 nucleotides are TGTGCCAGCAGAAGGACAGGGTTGCAGGGCTACACCTTC. Translation: CASRRTGLQGYTF.

J is TRBJ1-4 and V is TRBV7-9; D is perhaps TRBD1 (6 bases). Trimming took off 4 bases at V and 5 bases at J, with 11 bases between the two ends. The CDR3 consists of 14 residues. CDR1 and CDR2 (germline): SEHNR, FQNEAQ (reference sequence). The CDR3 nucleotides read TGTGCCAGCAGCTCGACAGGCCAGAATGAAAAACTGTTTTTT. Amino acid sequence: CASSSTGQNEKLFF.

This chain joins TRBV11-1 and TRBJ1-1; 7 bases are a match to TRBD1. Germline CDR1 reads SGHAT; CDR2 reads FQDESV (reference sequence). J gave up 7 bases and V 8 bases, and 7 bases lay outside the gene matches. This CDR3 has 12 amino acids. The CDR3: CASYRTGGEAFF. The CDR3, as DNA: TGTGCCAGCTACCGGACAGGAGGTGAAGCTTTCTTT.

The chain is built from TRBV4-3 and TRBJ2-3; 7 bases agree with TRBD2. J was trimmed by 8 bases and V by 4 bases; bases with no gene match: 15. Germline lookup yields CDR1 LGHNA and CDR2 YSLEER. This CDR3 has 16 residues. CDR3 protein: CASSPMPHGPGGTQYF. The DNA of the CDR3 is TGCGCCAGCAGCCCGATGCCTCACGGGCCGGGAGGTACGCAGTATTTT.

This clone has more than one count but fewer than ten. This chain links TRBV4-1 with TRBJ2-7; 14 positions match TRBD2. Trimming cost V 6 bases and J 2 bases; bases outside gene matches: 6. Germline V gene sequence: CDR1 MGHRA, CDR2 YSYEKL. This CDR3 spans 16 amino acids. DNA for the CDR3: TGCGCCAGCAGGCCGACTAGCGGGGGGGCCCCCTACGAGCAGTACTTC. This sequence encodes CASRPTSGGAPYEQYF.

The chain employs TRBV9 and TRBJ1-5; 8 bases map to TRBD1. V lost 4 bases to trimming and J lost 3 bases; unmatched junction nucleotides: 12. Germline-derived CDR1 and CDR2 are SGDLS and YYNGEE. The CDR3 has 17 amino acids. CDR3 in DNA: TGTGCCAGCAGCCCCAGAACCTGGACAGGGCTCAATCAGCCCCAGCATTTT. It encodes CASSPRTWTGLNQPQHF.

V and J are TRBV18 and TRBJ2-5, with a weak D call TRBD1 (6 bases). The CDR3 runs 17 residues. With 3 bases removed from V and 0 bases from J, the gap between germline ends came to 17 bases. Germline V CDR1 and CDR2: KGHSH, LQKENI. The CDR3 loop is CASSPGTTRKYQETQYF. The CDR3 DNA sequence: TGTGCCAGCTCACCCGGGACAACTAGGAAGTACCAAGAGACCCAGTACTTC.